What follows is one T cell receptor beta chain and its context. The CDR3 sequence is 15 residues long. Deletions cut 3 bases from V and 7 bases from J, with 13 bases between. Germline CDR1 is SEHNR and CDR2 is FQNEAQ (reference sequence). The time point denotes: late sampling 161 to 241 days after vaccination in a few convalescent patients. This sample was included in a study of vaccination and CD4 T cells after COVID-19. TCRdb re-called the PCR reads through MiXCR, storing one row per CDR3 protein. Seen here are under 30,000 distinct CDR3 sequences, approximately 49% observed once, and the top ten hold about 6%.

The sequence was collected from a human donor who had recovered from COVID-19. The rearrangement joins TRBV7-9 to TRBJ1-6; D may be TRBD1 (6 bases). Sequenced material: CD4+ T cells from blood, taken about 7 months after SARS-CoV-2 vaccination. The chain's CDR3 is CASSLLARGNSPLHF. Written as DNA, the CDR3 is TGTGCCAGCAGCTTGTTAGCCAGGGGCAATTCACCCCTCCACTTT.